This T cell receptor (beta chain) comes out of a study of shared clonotypes between healthy human individuals. This CDR3 has 15 residues. The V gene's germline CDR1 is MNHEY and CDR2 SVGAGI. Trimming cost V 4 bases and J 5 bases; bases outside gene matches: 8. Naive CD45RA+ and memory CD45RA-negative subsets were split from CD4+ cells. The study ran the assay at deep level. TCRdb's table, derived via immunoSEQ multiplex PCR, lists solely in-frame clones and lacks some. This table has 1.4 million or so clones, just under 99% appearing once. The material sequenced was naive CD4+ T cells sorted from blood. Stated subset: CD45RA+ positively selected. This TCR was sampled from a man aged 25-45 years in good health. The chain couples TRBV6-5 to TRBJ1-2; TRBD1 matches 9 bases. CDR3 sequence reads: CASSLSPGTGYGYTF. The CDR3 DNA is TGTGCCAGCAGTTTAAGTCCCGGGACAGGGTATGGCTACACCTTC.